The 8 T cell receptor beta chains presented below share a single source sample, sequenced in a study of blood T cell repertoires in COVID-19. Clones were sequenced by immunoSEQ multiplex PCR, and TCRdb holds only the in-frame ones, with some missing. The data contain roughly 30,000 clones, 85% of them singletons. The sample comprised peripheral blood. These receptors all come from a human donor with acute or convalescent COVID-19. The donor label of this sample is uncertain.

This chain uses TRBV7-9 with TRBJ1-2; D ambiguous. There are 12 residues in the CDR3. Germline V gives CDR1 SEHNR, CDR2 FQNEAQ (reference sequence). Trimming left V 2 bases short and J 7 bases short, with 8 bases between. This chain's CDR3 is CASSLIEIGYTF. DNA of the CDR3: TGTGCCAGCAGCTTAATAGAGATTGGCTACACCTTC. Drawing the rest from reference TRBV7-9 and TRBJ1-2, the complete variable domain is DTGVSQNPRHKITKRGQNVTFRCDPISEHNRLYWYRQTLGQGPEFLTYFQNEAQLEKSRLLSDRFSAERPKGSFSTLEIQRTEQGDSAMYLCASSLIEIGYTFGSGTRLTVV.

The chain recombines TRBV11-3 with TRBJ2-7; 8 bases fit TRBD2. CDR1 SGHNT and CDR2 YENEEA come from the germline V gene. The CDR3 is made up of 13 amino acids. V lost 3 bases, J lost 4 bases, and 2 bases stayed unmatched. DNA for the CDR3: TGTGCCAGCAGCTTTACTAGCGGATACGAGCAGTACTTC. It encodes CASSFTSGYEQYF.

The J gene is TRBJ1-2, the V gene TRBV9; D is undetermined. The CDR3 is made up of 15 amino acids. Deletions cut 0 bases from V and 3 bases from J, with 12 bases between. Germline CDR1 reads SGDLS; CDR2 reads YYNGEE. CDR3: CASSVALDTHYGYTF. CDR3 in DNA: TGTGCCAGCAGCGTAGCTCTCGACACCCACTATGGCTACACCTTC.

The chain is built from TRBV4-1 and TRBJ2-7; TRBD1 might be the D (7 bases). Germline CDR1 and CDR2: MGHRA and YSYEKL. V was clipped by 4 bases and J by 3 bases, with 13 bases between them. This CDR3 spans 14 amino acids. The CDR3 loop is CASSLGQEGYEQYF. The CDR3 region has the DNA TGCGCCAGCAGCCTAGGACAGGAGGGCTACGAGCAGTACTTC.

The chain combines TRBV24-1 with TRBJ2-7; D might be TRBD1 (5 bases). The germline CDR1 and CDR2 sequences are KGHDR and SFDVKD. V lost 5 bases, J lost 2 bases, and 15 bases lay in between. This CDR3 is 15 amino acids long. The CDR3 protein is CATSGGTDTAYEQYF. In DNA form, the CDR3 reads TGTGCCACCAGTGGGGGTACGGACACCGCCTACGAGCAGTACTTC.

The chain uses TRBV29-1 and TRBJ2-3, with TRBD2 matching over 8 bases. V dropped 6 bases and J dropped 3; count of bases not matched to a gene: 8. The CDR3 runs to 14 residues. CDR1 is SQVTM and CDR2 is ANQGSEA in the germline V gene. CDR3 coding DNA: TGCAGCGTCCACCCGGGACTAGGTACAGATACGCAGTATTTT. It yields the protein CSVHPGLGTDTQYF.

The chain recombines TRBV7-8 with TRBJ1-2; 7 bases match TRBD1. The trim removed 5 bases at V and 2 bases at J, leaving 8 bases unmatched. Germline V gives CDR1 SGHVS, CDR2 FQNEAQ. The CDR3 sequence is 15 residues long. The CDR3 loop reads CASSLSRDRNYGYTF. The DNA of the CDR3 is TGTGCCAGCAGCCTATCCCGGGACAGAAACTATGGCTACACCTTC.

The sample holds a few counts of this clone. V usage is TRBV11-3 and J usage is TRBJ1-2; 7 bases map to TRBD1. The V segment lost 7 bases and the J segment 2 bases; nucleotides outside the gene matches: 4. The CDR3 is 13 amino acids. From germline, CDR1 is SGHNT and CDR2 YENEEA. CDR3 bases: TGTGCCAGCACCGAACAGGGGAACTATGGCTACACCTTC. Encoded protein: CASTEQGNYGYTF.